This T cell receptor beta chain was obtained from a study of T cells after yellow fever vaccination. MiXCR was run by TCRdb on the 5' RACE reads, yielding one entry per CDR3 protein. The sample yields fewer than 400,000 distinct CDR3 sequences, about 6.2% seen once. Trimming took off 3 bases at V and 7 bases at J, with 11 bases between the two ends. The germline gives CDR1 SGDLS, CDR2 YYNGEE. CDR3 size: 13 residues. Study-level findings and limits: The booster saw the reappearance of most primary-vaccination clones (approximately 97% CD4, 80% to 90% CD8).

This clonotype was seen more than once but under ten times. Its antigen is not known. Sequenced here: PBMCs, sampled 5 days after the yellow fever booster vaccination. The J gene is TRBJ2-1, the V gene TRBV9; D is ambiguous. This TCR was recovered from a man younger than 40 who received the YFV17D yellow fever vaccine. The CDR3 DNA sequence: TGTGCCAGCAGCGACTCCGCCCAAAATGAGCAGTTCTTC. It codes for CASSDSAQNEQFF.